This T cell receptor beta chain is drawn from a study of blood T cell repertoires in COVID-19. Across the study: Samples representing acute and convalescent COVID-19 were sourced from the United States, Italy and Spain. PBMCs, B-cell-depleted T cells, or T cells were the source of the cDNA or gDNA that made up the material.

CDR3 length: 15 amino acids. V gave up 2 bases and J gave up 2 bases, with 13 bases separating them. CDR1 is MNHEY and CDR2 is SMNVEV in the germline V gene (reference sequence). In the authors' workflow: By means of reference gene primer amplification, nucleated cell counts were estimated. Sequencing used immunoSEQ multiplex PCR; TCRdb keeps in-frame clones, though not all of them. D and trimming come from the DNA, and the V and J calls and clone size come from that table. Of 90,000 to 100,000 clones in the sample, around 87% were seen once. V usage is TRBV27 and J usage is TRBJ2-7; the D gene is possibly TRBD1 (5 bases). Input material: peripheral blood. This sequence originates from a human donor in a cohort sampled during active COVID-19. DNA of the CDR3: TGTGCCAGCAGTTTAGAAACAGGTGCGACCTACGAGCAGTACTTC. It yields the protein CASSLETGATYEQYF.